This TCR beta chain is drawn from a study of OX40 agonist ivuxolimab in advanced cancers. Study results and limitations: Among T cells, CD8+ cells averaged more expanded clones than CD4+ cells.

With respect to this clone: The antigen remains undetermined.

Germline CDR1 and CDR2: LNHDA and SQIVND (reference sequence). CDR3 length: 15 residues. Trimming removed 3 bases at V and 6 bases at J, with 15 bases between. Using immunoSEQ multiplex PCR, the repertoire was profiled, and TCRdb retains in-frame clones only, with some absent. The data contain roughly 41,000 clones, 82% of them singletons. Sample: CD4+ or CD8+ T cells sorted from blood, taken in a trial of the OX40 agonist ivuxolimab. This chain joins TRBV19 and TRBJ2-1, with D possibly TRBD2 on 6 matching bases. The clonotype comes from an adult with an advanced solid tumor such as melanoma, head and neck, liver or kidney cancer. The CDR3 reads CASSIVRGRPNEQFF. Here the CDR3 DNA reads TGTGCCAGTAGTATCGTTCGGGGGAGGCCCAATGAGCAGTTCTTC.